This TCR beta chain was identified during a study of the immune and genomic landscape of osteosarcoma (TCRdb year 2020). For context, the study as a whole: The overall cohort comprised about 50 pediatric and adult patients with high-grade osteosarcoma, with a median age at diagnosis of approximately 28 years (range about 5-85). The cohort was enriched for poor-risk disease, with under 80% showing unfavorable pathologic response to standard therapy and more than 60% deceased. The osteosarcoma immunogenomic landscape was characterized by integrating TCR sequencing results with transcriptome, protein array and immunostaining data. Each of three patients provided a couple of samples from the same tumor site. In the overall cohort, over 50% of patients were male, and localized disease at diagnosis was presented by roughly 80% of patients. The goal of the study was to explain why immune checkpoint inhibitors have shown limited clinical activity in osteosarcoma. Osteosarcoma specimens were profiled with whole genome, RNA and T-cell receptor sequencing plus immunohistochemistry and reverse phase protein arrays so that immunogenic potential could be defined.

Specimens were post-treatment primary, local recurrence and metastasis tumors from poor-prognosis patients. TCR beta chain CDR3 regions were immunosequenced with the ImmunoSEQ Assay (Adaptive Biotechnologies). In the paper's pipeline: The ImmunoSEQ Analyzer platform was used to export TCRB rearrangements, read counts, read proportions and gene usage. T-cell clonality was calculated from productive rearrangements as 1 minus Pielou's evenness. In the clonal space homeostasis analysis, clonotypes were sorted into rare, small, medium, large or hyperexpanded (0.01 to 1 of the repertoire) bins. TCR productive clonality was compared across immune clusters C1, C2 and C3 using the Wilcoxon rank sum test. The table comes from immuneACCESS by way of TCRdb, which keeps in-frame sequences with V and J called. Part of the clones is missing from these tables; in studies checked, under half for an unresolved V gene and the rest for unknown reasons. V and J calls and clone size are given by that table; D and trimming were obtained from the DNA. This sample lists about 810 clones; 67% were detected once. Of the sample, roughly 30% is held by the ten largest clones.

Taken from the germline V gene, the CDR1 and CDR2 loops are LGHNA and YNFKEQ. Trimming removed 0 bases from V and 7 bases from J; the gene matches leave 6 bases unexplained. The CDR3 contains 18 residues, cysteine and phenylalanine counted. The only DNA kept is the CDR3, 54 bases in frame from the first base. This clone was seen a few times. Its antigen is not yet known. Within one base of it there is no much larger clone, and no base qualities were kept. Paper-wide results and their limitations: Overall, productive TCR clonality was low, with a mean of 0.09 and a maximum of 0.3, which suggests limited clonal expansion of T cells. Because osteosarcoma is rare and all possible samples were collected, sample size was not determined by any statistical method. Clonality benchmarks came from external normal skin and healthy peripheral blood data rather than matched normal tissue. Higher TCR productive clonality was observed in the immune-hot C3 cluster than in the cold C1 cluster, although TCR productive clonality remained low overall. Along with the frozen tumor specimens, matched blood was collected from just a couple of patients. In five cases, the repertoire was dominated by a single hyperexpanded clone, and fewer than 100 T-cell clonotypes were detected in all five cases.

The rearranged chain carries TRBV4-2 and TRBJ2-1, with 16 bases aligning to TRBD2. The sequencing input was primary tumor tissue from the humerus. The sample's cell subset or site label is to be understood as: resected primary osteosarcoma tumor. The TCR originated in a woman between 65 and 79 years old with osteosarcoma. The age is the age at diagnosis. The sequenced DNA: TGTGCCAGCAGCCAAGAATGGGGACTAGCGGGGGGGCTTAATGAGCAGTTCTTC. It translates to CASSQEWGLAGGLNEQFF.